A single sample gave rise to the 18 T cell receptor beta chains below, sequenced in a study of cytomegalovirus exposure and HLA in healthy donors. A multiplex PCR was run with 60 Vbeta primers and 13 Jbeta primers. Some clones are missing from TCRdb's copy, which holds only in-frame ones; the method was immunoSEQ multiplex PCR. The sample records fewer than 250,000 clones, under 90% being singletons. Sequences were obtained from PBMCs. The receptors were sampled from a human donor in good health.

The CDR3 nucleotides are TGTGCCAGCAGTGACAGCCCTGAAAGGAGACTGTTTTTT. Its protein is CASSDSPERRLFF. The chain joins TRBV2 to TRBJ1-4; D remains unclear. This CDR3 spans 13 amino acids. The germline V and J ends were trimmed by 3 bases and 13 bases, with 15 bases remaining between them. From germline, CDR1 is SNHLY and CDR2 FYNNEI.

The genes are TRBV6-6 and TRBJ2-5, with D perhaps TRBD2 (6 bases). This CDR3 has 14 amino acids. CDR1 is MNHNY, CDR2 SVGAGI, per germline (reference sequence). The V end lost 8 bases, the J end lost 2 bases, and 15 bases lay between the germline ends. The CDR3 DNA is TGTGCCAGCGTTCCGGGAGTGACTCAAGAGACCCAGTACTTC. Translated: CASVPGVTQETQYF.

CDR3 protein: CASSPYSGIEETQYF. CDR3 in DNA: TGTGCCAGCAGCCCTTATAGCGGGATTGAGGAGACCCAGTACTTC. This chain connects TRBV14 to TRBJ2-5; 8 nucleotides match TRBD2. This CDR3 contains 15 residues. The germline V gene encodes CDR1 SGHDN and CDR2 FVKESK. V shed 4 bases and J 5 bases; nucleotides not matched to a gene: 9.

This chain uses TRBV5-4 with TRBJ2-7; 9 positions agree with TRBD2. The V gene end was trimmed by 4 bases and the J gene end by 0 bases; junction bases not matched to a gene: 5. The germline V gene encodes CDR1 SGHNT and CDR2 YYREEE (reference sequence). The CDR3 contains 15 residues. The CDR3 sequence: CASSPGLASSYEQYF. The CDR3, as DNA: TGTGCCAGCAGCCCCGGACTAGCGAGCTCCTACGAGCAGTACTTC. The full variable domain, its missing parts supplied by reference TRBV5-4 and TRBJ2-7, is ETGVTQSPTHLIKTRGQQVTLRCSSQSGHNTVSWYQQALGQGPQFIFQYYREEENGRGNFPPRFSGLQFPNYSSELNVNALELDDSALYLCASSPGLASSYEQYFGPGTRLTVT.

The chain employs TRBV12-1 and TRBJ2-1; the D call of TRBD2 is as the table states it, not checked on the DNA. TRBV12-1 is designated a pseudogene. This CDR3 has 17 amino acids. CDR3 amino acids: CASRASSGGTSCCEQFF. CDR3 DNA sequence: TGTGCCAGCAGAGCTTCCTCGGGGGGGACTAGTTGCTGTGAGCAGTTCTTC.

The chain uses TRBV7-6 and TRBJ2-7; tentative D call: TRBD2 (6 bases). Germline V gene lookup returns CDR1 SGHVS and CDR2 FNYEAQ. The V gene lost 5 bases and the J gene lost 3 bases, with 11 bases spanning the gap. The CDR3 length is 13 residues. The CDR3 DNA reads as TGTGCCAGCAGCATTGAGGACTACTACGAGCAGTACTTC. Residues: CASSIEDYYEQYF.

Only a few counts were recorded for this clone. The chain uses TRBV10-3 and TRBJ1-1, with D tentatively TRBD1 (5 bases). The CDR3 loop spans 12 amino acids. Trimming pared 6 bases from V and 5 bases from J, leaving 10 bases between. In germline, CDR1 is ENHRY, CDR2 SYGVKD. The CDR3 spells CAIRQGSTEAFF. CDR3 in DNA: TGTGCCATCAGGCAGGGCTCGACTGAAGCTTTCTTT.

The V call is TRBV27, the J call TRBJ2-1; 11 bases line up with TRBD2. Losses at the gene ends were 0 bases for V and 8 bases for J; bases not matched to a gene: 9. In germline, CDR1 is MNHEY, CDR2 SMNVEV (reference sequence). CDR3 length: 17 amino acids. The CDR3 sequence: CASSLSGSGRVRYEQFF. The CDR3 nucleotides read TGTGCCAGCAGTTTATCGGGTAGCGGGAGGGTTAGGTATGAGCAGTTCTTC.

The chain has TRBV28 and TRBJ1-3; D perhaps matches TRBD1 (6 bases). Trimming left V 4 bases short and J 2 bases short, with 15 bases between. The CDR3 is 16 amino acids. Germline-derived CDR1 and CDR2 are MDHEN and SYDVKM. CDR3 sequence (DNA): TGTGCCAGCAGTTCCGAAACAGGGATCCCTGGAAACACCATATATTTT. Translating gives CASSSETGIPGNTIYF.

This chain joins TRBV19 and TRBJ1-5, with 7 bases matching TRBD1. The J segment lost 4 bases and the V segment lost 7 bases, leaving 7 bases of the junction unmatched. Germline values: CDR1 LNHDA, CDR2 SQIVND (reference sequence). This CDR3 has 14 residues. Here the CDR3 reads CASIDRAPNQPQHF. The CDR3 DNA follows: TGTGCCAGTATAGACAGGGCCCCAAATCAGCCCCAGCATTTT.

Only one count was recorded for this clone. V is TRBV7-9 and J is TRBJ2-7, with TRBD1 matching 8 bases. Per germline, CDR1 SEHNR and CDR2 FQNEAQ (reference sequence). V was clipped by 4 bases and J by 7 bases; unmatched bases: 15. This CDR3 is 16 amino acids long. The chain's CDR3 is CASSSLPGQAQGEQYF. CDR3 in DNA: TGTGCCAGCAGCTCATTACCGGGACAGGCGCAGGGGGAGCAGTACTTC.

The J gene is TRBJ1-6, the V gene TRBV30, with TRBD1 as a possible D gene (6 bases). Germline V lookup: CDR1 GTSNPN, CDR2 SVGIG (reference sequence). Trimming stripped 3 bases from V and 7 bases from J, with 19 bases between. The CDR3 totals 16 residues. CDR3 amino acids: CAWSPPVGARNSPLHF. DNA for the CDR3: TGTGCCTGGAGCCCACCCGTGGGGGCACGAAATTCACCCCTCCACTTT.

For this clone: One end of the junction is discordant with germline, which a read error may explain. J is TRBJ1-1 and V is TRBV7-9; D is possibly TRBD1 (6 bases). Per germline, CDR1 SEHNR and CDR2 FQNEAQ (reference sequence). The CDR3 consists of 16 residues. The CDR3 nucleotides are TGTTCCAGCAGCCCCGGGACAATTGCCCCGAGTACTGAAGCTTTCTTT. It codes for CSSSPGTIAPSTEAFF.

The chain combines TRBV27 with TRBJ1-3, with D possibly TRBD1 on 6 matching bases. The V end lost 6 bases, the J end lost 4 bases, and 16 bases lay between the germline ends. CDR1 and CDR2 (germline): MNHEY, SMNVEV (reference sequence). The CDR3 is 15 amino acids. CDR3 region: CASRIDRSPGNTIYF. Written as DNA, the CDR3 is TGTGCCAGCAGAATCGACAGGTCGCCGGGAAACACCATATATTTT.

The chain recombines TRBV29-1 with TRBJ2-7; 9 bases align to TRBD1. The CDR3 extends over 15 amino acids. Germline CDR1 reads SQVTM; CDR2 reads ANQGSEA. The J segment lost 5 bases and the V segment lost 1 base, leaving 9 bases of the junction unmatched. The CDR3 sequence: CSVEGAGTGSDEQYF. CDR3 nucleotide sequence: TGCAGCGTTGAAGGAGCCGGGACAGGGAGCGACGAGCAGTACTTC.

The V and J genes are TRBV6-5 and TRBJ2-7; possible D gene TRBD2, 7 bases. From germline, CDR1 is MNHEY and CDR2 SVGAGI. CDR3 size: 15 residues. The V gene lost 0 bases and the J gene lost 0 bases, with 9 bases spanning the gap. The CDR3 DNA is TGTGCCAGCAGTTACTCGGGGGGGCCCTCCTACGAGCAGTACTTC. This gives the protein CASSYSGGPSYEQYF.

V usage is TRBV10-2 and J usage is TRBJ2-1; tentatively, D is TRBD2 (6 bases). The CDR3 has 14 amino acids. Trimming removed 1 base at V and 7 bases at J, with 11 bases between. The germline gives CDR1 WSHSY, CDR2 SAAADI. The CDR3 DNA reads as TGCGCCAGCAGTGAGTTGGCTAGCGTGAATGAGCAGTTCTTC. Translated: CASSELASVNEQFF.

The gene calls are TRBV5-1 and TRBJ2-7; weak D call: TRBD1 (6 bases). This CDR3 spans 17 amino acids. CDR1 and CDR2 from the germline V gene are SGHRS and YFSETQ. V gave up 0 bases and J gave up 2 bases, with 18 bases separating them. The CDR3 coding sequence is TGCGCCAGCAGCTTGGGAATCCTGGGGACAAGACCCTACGAGCAGTACTTC. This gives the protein CASSLGILGTRPYEQYF.